The 13 T cell receptor beta chains listed next were all sequenced from one sample in a study of blood T cells in healthy people across ages. Using a J-beta primer mix together with a sample-barcoded 5' primer, a second PCR was run for about 7 to 12 cycles. Via MiXCR, TCRdb re-called the 5' RACE reads, giving one row per CDR3 protein. This table has about 670,000 distinct CDR3 sequences, 40% to 50% appearing once. Material for sequencing was blood. The receptors stem from a man of 80 years or more in good health.

This clonotype was detected a few times. The chain links TRBV7-2 to TRBJ2-1; 12 nucleotides match TRBD2. Unmatched junction bases numbered 14, after V lost 5 bases and J lost 9 bases. CDR1 and CDR2 from the germline V gene are SGHTA and FQGNSA. This CDR3 has 17 amino acids. The CDR3 sequence is CASSPTPSSGRAVEQFF. CDR3 DNA: TGTGCCAGCAGCCCGACCCCCTCTAGCGGGAGGGCGGTTGAGCAGTTCTTC.

V usage is TRBV4-3 and J usage is TRBJ2-2; 8 bases match TRBD1. The germline CDR1 and CDR2 sequences are LGHNA and YSLEER. V lost 4 bases to trimming and J lost 7 bases; unmatched junction nucleotides: 5. This CDR3 contains 14 residues. In nucleotides, the CDR3 is TGCGCCAGCAGCCTCAGACAGGGGTTCGGGGAGCTGTTTTTT. It yields the protein CASSLRQGFGELFF.

The chain employs TRBV6-5 and TRBJ2-3; 8 nucleotides match TRBD1. Germline-derived CDR1 and CDR2 are MNHEY and SVGAGI. The CDR3 is made up of 15 amino acids. With 8 bases clipped from V and 2 bases from J, the junction kept 9 bases outside the gene matches. The CDR3 nucleotides read TGTGCCAGCGCATACAGGGGGTCAGCCACAGATACGCAGTATTTT. Amino acid sequence: CASAYRGSATDTQYF.

In its sample, this clonotype was seen a few times. This chain links TRBV7-2 with TRBJ2-7; no reliable D call. Trimming shortened V by 1 base and J by 2 bases, and 6 bases separated the two germline ends. This CDR3 region has 13 residues. CDR1 and CDR2 from the germline V gene are SGHTA and FQGNSA. The CDR3 nucleotides read TGTGCCAGCAGCTTAGTACGGCCCTACGAGCAGTACTTC. It yields the protein CASSLVRPYEQYF.

This chain links TRBV10-1 with TRBJ2-5; possible D gene TRBD2, 6 bases. TRBJ2-7 explains the end of the DNA better; the J call may be wrong. The CDR3 spans 15 residues. Germline V CDR1 and CDR2: WNHNN, SYGVQD (reference sequence). DNA of the CDR3: TGCGCCAGCAGTGAGTCGTGCGGGGTAAGGATCGAGCAGTACTTC. The encoded protein is CASSESCGVRIEQYF.

The rearrangement joins TRBV7-2 to TRBJ1-2; D is uncertain. The germline V and J ends were trimmed by 0 bases and 8 bases, with 13 bases remaining between them. Germline V gene sequence: CDR1 SGHTA, CDR2 FQGNSA. The CDR3 has 14 residues. The CDR3 sequence is CASSLARDLQGYTF. In DNA, the CDR3 is TGTGCCAGCAGCTTAGCAAGAGACCTCCAAGGCTACACCTTC.

The chain combines TRBV6-2 or TRBV6-3 with TRBJ2-1; no clear D. CDR3 length: 11 amino acids. The germline gives CDR1 MNHEY, CDR2 SVGEGT. V was cut by 7 bases and J by 6 bases, with 7 bases left in between. Written as DNA, the CDR3 is TGTGCCAGCACAAGTAGCAATGAGCAGTTCTTC. Translating it yields CASTSSNEQFF.

This clonotype was seen more than once but under ten times. The gene calls are TRBV27 and TRBJ2-7; TRBD1 is a possible D gene (6 bases). Trimming left V 7 bases short and J 3 bases short, with 19 bases between. Germline V gene data show CDR1 as MNHEY and CDR2 as SMNVEV (reference sequence). The CDR3 length is 15 residues. The CDR3 is CASIENRRTDYEQYF. The CDR3 coding sequence is TGTGCCAGCATCGAAAATCGGAGGACAGACTACGAGCAGTACTTC.

The chain employs TRBV10-3 and TRBJ2-1; D unresolved. CDR3 length: 12 amino acids. CDR1 and CDR2 from the germline V gene are ENHRY and SYGVKD. Trimming took 0 bases from V and 9 from J, leaving 6 bases between them. The CDR3 nucleotides read TGTGCCATCAGTGAGTCAGGACGTGAGCAGTTCTTC. As protein: CAISESGREQFF.

This clonotype was recorded a few times. The V call is TRBV5-8, the J call TRBJ2-4; 15 bases are a match to TRBD2. J was trimmed by 2 bases and V by 2 bases; bases with no gene match: 5. CDR1 is SGHTS and CDR2 is YDEGEE in the germline V gene. The CDR3 covers 18 residues. The CDR3 DNA reads as TGTGCCAGCAGCTTTGATGGGACTAGCGGGAGGACCAAAAACATTCAGTACTTC. This translates into CASSFDGTSGRTKNIQYF.

The DNA for the CDR3 is TGCAGTGCCGTACAAAGGACTCGATACCTCAATGAGCAGTACTTC. It translates to CSAVQRTRYLNEQYF. The genes are TRBV20-1 and TRBJ2-1, with TRBD2 as a possible D gene (5 bases). The J call could be wrong; TRBJ2-7 is a better fit for the DNA end. CDR1 DFQATT and CDR2 SNEGSKA come from the germline V gene (reference sequence). This CDR3 region has 15 residues.

This chain connects TRBV29-1 to TRBJ2-3; perhaps TRBD1 as D (6 bases). Germline CDR1 and CDR2: SQVTM and ANQGSEA. With 8 bases removed from V and 4 bases from J, the gap between germline ends came to 19 bases. This CDR3 region has 14 residues. This CDR3 reads CSSKPGVVPDTQYF. CDR3 nucleotide sequence: TGCAGCTCTAAGCCAGGGGTGGTTCCAGATACGCAGTATTTT.

The chain carries TRBV11-3 and TRBJ2-3, with 10 bases matching TRBD2. Germline V gene lookup returns CDR1 SGHNT and CDR2 YENEEA. The trim removed 5 bases at V and 5 bases at J, leaving 10 bases unmatched. The CDR3 extends over 16 amino acids. In DNA form, the CDR3 reads TGTGCCAGCAGCCCGGGGAGCGGGGGGGGCCGAGATACGCAGTATTTT. Its translation is CASSPGSGGGRDTQYF.